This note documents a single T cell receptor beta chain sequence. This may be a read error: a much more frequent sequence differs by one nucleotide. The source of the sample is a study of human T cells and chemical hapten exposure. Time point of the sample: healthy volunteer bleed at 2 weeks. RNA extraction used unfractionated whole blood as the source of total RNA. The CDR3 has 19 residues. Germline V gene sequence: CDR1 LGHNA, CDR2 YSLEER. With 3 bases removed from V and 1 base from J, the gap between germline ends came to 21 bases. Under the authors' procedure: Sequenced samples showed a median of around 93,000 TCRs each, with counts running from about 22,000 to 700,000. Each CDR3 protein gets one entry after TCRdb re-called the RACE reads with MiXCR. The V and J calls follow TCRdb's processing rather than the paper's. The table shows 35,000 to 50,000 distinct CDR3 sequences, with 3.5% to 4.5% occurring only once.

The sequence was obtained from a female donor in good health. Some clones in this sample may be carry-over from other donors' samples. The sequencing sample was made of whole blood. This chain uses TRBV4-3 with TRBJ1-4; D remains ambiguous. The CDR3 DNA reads TGCGCCAGCAGCCACCCTAAGACCCCGACATTCGTAACTAATGAAAAACTGTTTTTT. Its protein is CASSHPKTPTFVTNEKLFF.